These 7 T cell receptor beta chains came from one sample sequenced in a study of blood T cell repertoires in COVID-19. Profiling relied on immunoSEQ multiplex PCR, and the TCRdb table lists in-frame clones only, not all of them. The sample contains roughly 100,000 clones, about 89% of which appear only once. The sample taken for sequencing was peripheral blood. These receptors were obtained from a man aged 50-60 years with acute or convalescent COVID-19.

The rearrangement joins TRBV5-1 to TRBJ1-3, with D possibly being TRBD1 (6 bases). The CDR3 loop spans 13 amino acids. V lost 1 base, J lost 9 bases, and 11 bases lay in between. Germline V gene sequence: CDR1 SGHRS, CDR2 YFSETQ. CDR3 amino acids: CASSLNREGTIYF. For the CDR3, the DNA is TGCGCCAGCAGCTTGAACAGGGAAGGCACCATATATTTT.

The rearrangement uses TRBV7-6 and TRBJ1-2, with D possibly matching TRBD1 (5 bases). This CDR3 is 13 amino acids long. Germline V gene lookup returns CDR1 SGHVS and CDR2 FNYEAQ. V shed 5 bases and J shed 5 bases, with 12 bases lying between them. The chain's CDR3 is CASSLGGGYGYTF. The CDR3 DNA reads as TGTGCCAGCAGCCTGGGGGGAGGATATGGCTACACCTTC. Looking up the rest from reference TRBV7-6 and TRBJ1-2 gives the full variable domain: GAGVSQSPRYKVTKRGQDVALRCDPISGHVSLYWYRQALGQGPEFLTYFNYEAQQDKSGLPNDRFSAERPEGSISTLTIQRTEQRDSAMYRCASSLGGGYGYTFGSGTRLTVV.

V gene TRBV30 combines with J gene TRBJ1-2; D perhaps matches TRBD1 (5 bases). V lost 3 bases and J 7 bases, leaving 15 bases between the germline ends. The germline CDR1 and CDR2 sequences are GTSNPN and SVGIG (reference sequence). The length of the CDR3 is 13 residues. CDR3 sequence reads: CAWSAGTSSGYTF. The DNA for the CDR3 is TGTGCCTGGAGCGCGGGGACCTCATCTGGCTACACCTTC.

The CDR3 region has the DNA TGTGCCAGCAGCCATACAGGGAGAGGCTACACCTTC. Translated: CASSHTGRGYTF. V gene TRBV5-5 combines with J gene TRBJ1-2; D perhaps matches TRBD1 (6 bases). V dropped 4 bases and J dropped 8 bases, with 12 bases sitting between them. Per germline, CDR1 SGHKS and CDR2 YYEKEE (reference sequence). The CDR3 sequence is 12 residues long.

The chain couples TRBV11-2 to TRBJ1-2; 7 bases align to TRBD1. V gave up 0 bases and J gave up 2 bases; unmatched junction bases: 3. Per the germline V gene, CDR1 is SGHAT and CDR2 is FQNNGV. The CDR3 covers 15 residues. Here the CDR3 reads CASSLELRGNYGYTF. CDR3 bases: TGTGCCAGCAGCTTAGAACTCAGGGGGAACTATGGCTACACCTTC.

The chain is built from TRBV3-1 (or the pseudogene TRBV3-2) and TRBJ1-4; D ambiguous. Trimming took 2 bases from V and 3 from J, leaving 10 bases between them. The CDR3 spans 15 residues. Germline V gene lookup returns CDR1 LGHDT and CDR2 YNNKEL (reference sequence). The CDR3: CASSQTRRANEKLFF. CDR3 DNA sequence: TGTGCCAGCAGCCAAACGAGGCGGGCTAATGAAAAACTGTTTTTT.

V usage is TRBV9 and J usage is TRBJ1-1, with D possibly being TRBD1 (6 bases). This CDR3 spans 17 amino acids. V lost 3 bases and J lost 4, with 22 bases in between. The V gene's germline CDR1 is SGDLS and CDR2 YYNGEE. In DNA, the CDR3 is TGTGCCAGCAGCGCGGAAGACAGGACGAGAGGGGGCACTGAAGCTTTCTTT. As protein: CASSAEDRTRGGTEAFF.